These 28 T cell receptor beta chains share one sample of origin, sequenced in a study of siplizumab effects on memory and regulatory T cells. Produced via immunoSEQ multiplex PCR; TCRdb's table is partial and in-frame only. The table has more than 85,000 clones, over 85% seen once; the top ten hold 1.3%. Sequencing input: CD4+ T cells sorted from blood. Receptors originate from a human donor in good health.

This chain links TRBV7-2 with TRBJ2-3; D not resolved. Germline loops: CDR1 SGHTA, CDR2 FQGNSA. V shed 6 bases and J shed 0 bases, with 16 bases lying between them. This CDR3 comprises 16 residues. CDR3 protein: CASSHFSSSSTDTQYF. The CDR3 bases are TGTGCCAGCAGTCATTTCAGCAGCTCTAGCACAGATACGCAGTATTTT.

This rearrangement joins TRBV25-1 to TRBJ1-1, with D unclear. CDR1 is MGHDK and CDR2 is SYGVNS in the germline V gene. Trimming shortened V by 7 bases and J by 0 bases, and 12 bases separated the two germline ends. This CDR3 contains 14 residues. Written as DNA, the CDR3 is TGTGCCAGCACCCCCCTTGGGGTGAACACTGAAGCTTTCTTT. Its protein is CASTPLGVNTEAFF.

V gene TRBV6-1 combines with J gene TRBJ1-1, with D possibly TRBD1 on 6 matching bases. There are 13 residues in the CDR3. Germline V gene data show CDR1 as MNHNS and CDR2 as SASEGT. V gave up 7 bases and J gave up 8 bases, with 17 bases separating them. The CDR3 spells CASTRDNSPEAFF. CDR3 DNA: TGTGCCAGCACCCGGGACAATAGCCCAGAAGCTTTCTTT.

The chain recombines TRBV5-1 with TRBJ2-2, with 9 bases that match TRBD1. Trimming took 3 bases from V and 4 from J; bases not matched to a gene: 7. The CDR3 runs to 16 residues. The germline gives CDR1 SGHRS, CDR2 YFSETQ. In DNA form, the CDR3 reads TGCGCCAGCAGCTCACAGGGGGCGCGTTTCACCGGGGAGCTGTTTTTT. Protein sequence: CASSSQGARFTGELFF.

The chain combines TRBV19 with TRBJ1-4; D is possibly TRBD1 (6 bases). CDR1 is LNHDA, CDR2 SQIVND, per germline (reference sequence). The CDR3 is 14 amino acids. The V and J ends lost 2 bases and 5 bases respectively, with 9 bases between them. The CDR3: CASSITGGNEKLFF. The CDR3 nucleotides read TGTGCCAGTAGTATAACGGGGGGCAATGAAAAACTGTTTTTT.

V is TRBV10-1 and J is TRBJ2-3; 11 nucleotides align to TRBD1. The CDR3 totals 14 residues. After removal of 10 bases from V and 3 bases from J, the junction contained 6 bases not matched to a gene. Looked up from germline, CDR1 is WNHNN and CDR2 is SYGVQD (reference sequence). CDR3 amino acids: CATGTGGRTDTQYF. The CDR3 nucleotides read TGCGCCACCGGGACAGGGGGTAGGACAGATACGCAGTATTTT.

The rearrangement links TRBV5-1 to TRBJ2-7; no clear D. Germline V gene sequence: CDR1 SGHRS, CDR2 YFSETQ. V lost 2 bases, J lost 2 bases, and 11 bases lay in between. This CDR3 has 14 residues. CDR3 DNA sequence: TGCGCCAGCAGCTTCGGGTCCTCCCCCTACGAGCAGTACTTC. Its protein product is CASSFGSSPYEQYF.

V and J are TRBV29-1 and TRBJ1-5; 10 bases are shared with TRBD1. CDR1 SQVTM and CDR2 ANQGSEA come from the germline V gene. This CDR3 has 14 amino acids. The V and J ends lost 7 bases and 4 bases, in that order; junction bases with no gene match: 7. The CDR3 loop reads CSATGTGANQPQHF. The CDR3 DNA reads TGCAGCGCCACCGGGACAGGGGCTAATCAGCCCCAGCATTTT.

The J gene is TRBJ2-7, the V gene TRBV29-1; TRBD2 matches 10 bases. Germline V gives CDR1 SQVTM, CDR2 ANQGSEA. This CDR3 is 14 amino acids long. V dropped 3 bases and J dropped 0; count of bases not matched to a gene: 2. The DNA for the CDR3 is TGCAGCGTTGACCGACTAGCGGGCTCCTACGAGCAGTACTTC. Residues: CSVDRLAGSYEQYF.

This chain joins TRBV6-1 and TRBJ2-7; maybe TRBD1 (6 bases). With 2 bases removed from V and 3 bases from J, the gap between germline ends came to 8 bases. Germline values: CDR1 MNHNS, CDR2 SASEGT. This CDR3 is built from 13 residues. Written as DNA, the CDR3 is TGTGCCAGCAGTGAATACAGGGTCTACGAGCAGTACTTC. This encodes CASSEYRVYEQYF.

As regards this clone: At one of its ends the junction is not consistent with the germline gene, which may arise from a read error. CDR3 loop: CASRRGQGATLF. CDR3 DNA: TGTGCCAGCAGACGAGGACAGGGGGCGACTCTCTTC. The chain is built from TRBV6-5 and TRBJ1-2, with 11 bases aligning to TRBD1. Germline CDR1 is MNHEY and CDR2 is SVGAGI. This CDR3 spans 12 amino acids.

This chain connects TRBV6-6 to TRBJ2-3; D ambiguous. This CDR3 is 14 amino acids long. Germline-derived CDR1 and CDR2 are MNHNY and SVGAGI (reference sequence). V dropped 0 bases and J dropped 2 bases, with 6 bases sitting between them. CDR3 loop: CASSYSRITDTQYF. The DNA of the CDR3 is TGTGCCAGCAGTTACTCGAGAATCACAGATACGCAGTATTTT.

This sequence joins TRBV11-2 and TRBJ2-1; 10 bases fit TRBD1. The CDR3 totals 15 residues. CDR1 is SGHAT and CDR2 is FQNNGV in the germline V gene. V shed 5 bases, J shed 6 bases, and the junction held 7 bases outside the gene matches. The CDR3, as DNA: TGTGCCAGCAGCCCCCGGGACAGGGGCGTCAATGAGCAGTTCTTC. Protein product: CASSPRDRGVNEQFF.

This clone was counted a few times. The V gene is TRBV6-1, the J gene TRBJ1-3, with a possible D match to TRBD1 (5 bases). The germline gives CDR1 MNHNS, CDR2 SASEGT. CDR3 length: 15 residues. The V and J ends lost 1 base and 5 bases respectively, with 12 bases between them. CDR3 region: CASSEVEGPRNTIYF. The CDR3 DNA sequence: TGTGCCAGCAGTGAAGTTGAGGGGCCACGAAACACCATATATTTT.

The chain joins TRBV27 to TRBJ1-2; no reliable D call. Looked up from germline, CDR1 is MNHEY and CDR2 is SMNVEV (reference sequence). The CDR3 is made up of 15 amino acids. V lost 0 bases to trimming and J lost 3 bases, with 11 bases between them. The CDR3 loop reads CASSLSPRPDYGYTF. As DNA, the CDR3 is TGTGCCAGCAGTTTATCCCCCCGCCCAGACTATGGCTACACCTTC.

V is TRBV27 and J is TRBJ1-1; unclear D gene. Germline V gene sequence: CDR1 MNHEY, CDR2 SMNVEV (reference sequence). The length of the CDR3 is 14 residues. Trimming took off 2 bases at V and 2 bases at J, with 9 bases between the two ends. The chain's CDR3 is CASSLAGPNTEAFF. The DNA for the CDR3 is TGTGCCAGCAGTTTAGCCGGGCCCAACACTGAAGCTTTCTTT.

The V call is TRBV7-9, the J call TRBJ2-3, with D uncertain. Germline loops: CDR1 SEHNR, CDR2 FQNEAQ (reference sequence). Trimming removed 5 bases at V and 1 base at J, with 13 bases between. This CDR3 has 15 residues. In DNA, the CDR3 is TGTGCCAGCAGCGCACTCGATTCGGGCACAGATACGCAGTATTTT. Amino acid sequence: CASSALDSGTDTQYF. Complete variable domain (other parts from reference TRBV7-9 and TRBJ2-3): DTGVSQNPRHKITKRGQNVTFRCDPISEHNRLYWYRQTLGQGPEFLTYFQNEAQLEKSRLLSDRFSAERPKGSFSTLEIQRTEQGDSAMYLCASSALDSGTDTQYFGPGTRLTVL.

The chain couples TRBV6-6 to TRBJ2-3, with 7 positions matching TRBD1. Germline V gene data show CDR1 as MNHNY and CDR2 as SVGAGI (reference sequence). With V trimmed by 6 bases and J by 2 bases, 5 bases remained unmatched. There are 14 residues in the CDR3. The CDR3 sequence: CASSRDSYTDTQYF. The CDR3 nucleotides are TGTGCCAGCAGCCGGGACAGTTACACAGATACGCAGTATTTT.

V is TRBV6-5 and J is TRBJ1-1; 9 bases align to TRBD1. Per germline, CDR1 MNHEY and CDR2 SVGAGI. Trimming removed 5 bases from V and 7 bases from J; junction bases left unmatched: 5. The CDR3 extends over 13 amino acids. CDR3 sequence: CASSADRGREAFF. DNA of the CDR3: TGTGCCAGCAGTGCGGACAGGGGTCGTGAAGCTTTCTTT.

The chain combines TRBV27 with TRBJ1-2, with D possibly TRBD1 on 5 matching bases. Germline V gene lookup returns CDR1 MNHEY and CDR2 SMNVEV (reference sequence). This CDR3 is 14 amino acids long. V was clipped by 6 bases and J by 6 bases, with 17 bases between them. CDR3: CASSHRDSRHGYTF. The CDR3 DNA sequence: TGTGCCAGCAGCCATCGCGACAGCAGGCATGGCTACACCTTC.

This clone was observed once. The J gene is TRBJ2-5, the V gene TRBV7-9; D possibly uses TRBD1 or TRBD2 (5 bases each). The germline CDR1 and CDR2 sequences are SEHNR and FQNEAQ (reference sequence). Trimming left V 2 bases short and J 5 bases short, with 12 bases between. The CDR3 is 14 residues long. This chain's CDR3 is CASSLYGGGETQYF. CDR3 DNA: TGTGCCAGCAGCTTATATGGGGGTGGGGAGACCCAGTACTTC.

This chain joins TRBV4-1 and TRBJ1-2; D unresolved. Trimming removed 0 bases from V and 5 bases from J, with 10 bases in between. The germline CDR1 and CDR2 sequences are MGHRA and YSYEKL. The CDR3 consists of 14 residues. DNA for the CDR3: TGCGCCAGCAGCCAAGATCCTGGGAATTATGGCTACACCTTC. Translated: CASSQDPGNYGYTF.

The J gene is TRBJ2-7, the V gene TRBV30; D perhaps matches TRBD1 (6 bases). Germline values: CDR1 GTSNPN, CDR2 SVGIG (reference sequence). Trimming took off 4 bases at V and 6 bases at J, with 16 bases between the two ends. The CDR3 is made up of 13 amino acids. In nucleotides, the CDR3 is TGTGCCTGGAAATTTGACAGGAAGGGCGAGCAGTACTTC. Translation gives CAWKFDRKGEQYF.

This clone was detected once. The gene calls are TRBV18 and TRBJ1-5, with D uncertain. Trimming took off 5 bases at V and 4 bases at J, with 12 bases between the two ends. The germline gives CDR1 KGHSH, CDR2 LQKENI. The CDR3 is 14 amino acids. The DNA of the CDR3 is TGTGCCAGCTCAGTCTCTAAAGGGAATCAGCCCCAGCATTTT. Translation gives CASSVSKGNQPQHF.

CDR3 loop: CASSVQGAGANVLTF. CDR3 nucleotide sequence: TGCGCCAGCAGCGTTCAGGGGGCTGGGGCCAACGTCCTGACTTTC. The chain joins TRBV5-1 to TRBJ2-6; TRBD1 matches 7 bases. CDR1 and CDR2 (germline): SGHRS, YFSETQ. V was clipped by 4 bases and J by 2 bases; unmatched bases: 3. The CDR3 extends over 15 amino acids.

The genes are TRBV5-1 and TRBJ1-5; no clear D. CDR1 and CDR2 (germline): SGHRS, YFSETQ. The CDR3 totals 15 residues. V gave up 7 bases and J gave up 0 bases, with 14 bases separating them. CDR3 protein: CASAVEGNSNQPQHF. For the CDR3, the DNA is TGCGCCAGCGCCGTCGAGGGAAATAGCAATCAGCCCCAGCATTTT.

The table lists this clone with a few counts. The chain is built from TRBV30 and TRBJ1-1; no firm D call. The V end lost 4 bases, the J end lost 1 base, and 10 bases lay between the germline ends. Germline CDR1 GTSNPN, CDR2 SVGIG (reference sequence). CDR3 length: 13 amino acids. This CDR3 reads CAWNGVGNTEAFF. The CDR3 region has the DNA TGTGCCTGGAATGGTGTAGGGAACACTGAAGCTTTCTTT.

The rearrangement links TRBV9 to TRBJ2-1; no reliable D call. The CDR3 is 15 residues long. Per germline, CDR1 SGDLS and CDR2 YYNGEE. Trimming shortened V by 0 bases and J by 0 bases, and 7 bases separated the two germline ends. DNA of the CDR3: TGTGCCAGCAGCGTAGAGGGCCTCTCCTACAATGAGCAGTTCTTC. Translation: CASSVEGLSYNEQFF.